This record looks at one T cell receptor (beta chain) sequence and its context. Per the original data handling: It was from reference gene primer amplification that nucleated cell counts were estimated. Generated by immunoSEQ multiplex PCR, the TCRdb table keeps only in-frame clones and is missing some. V and J calls and clone size are as listed in that table; D and trimming were resolved from the DNA. The sample lists 200,000 to 250,000 clones, about four fifths occurring once. The data originate from a study of blood T cell repertoires in COVID-19. Overall study: The United States, Italy and Spain provided the acute and convalescent COVID-19 samples.

Germline CDR1 SGHRS, CDR2 YFSETQ. The CDR3 has 18 residues. With 2 bases clipped from V and 0 bases from J, the junction kept 9 bases outside the gene matches. The chain is built from TRBV5-1 and TRBJ2-7; the match to TRBD2 covers 12 bases. The source of this sequence is a woman older than 75 with COVID-19, enrolled during active disease. What was sequenced was peripheral blood. CDR3 sequence (DNA): TGCGCCAGCAGCTTAACTAGCGGGGGGACCAAAAGCTCCTACGAGCAGTACTTC. It specifies CASSLTSGGTKSSYEQYF. The complete variable domain, with remaining parts taken from reference TRBV5-1 and TRBJ2-7, reads KAGVTQTPRYLIKTRGQQVTLSCSPISGHRSVSWYQQTPGQGLQFLFEYFSETQRNKGNFPGRFSGRQFSNSRSEMNVSTLELGDSALYLCASSLTSGGTKSSYEQYFGPGTRLTVT.